This T cell receptor beta chain was identified during a study of cytomegalovirus exposure and HLA in healthy donors. J gave up 9 bases and V 0 bases, and 5 bases lay outside the gene matches. Per germline, CDR1 SGHRS and CDR2 YFSETQ. The CDR3 loop spans 13 amino acids. Details on this clone: The antigen is undetermined.

Findings of the study overall: Three of the chains that were CMV-associated were confirmed in vitro to be specific for CMV antigens. Associated with cytomegalovirus, according to the listing, were 170 or so TCR beta chains. That first-cohort TCR clusters tended to co-occur in the 95 to 150 validation repertoires was found in a later analysis.

The table came from immunoSEQ multiplex PCR; TCRdb's copy has only in-frame clones and leaves some out. The sample has tens of thousands of clones; approximately 93% are singletons. The sample was PBMCs. The TCR originated in a man between 18 and 29 years old in good health and CMV-seronegative. The rearrangement links TRBV5-1 to TRBJ2-7; 8 bases align to TRBD1. The CDR3 DNA follows: TGCGCCAGCAGCTTGGACAGGGGGATAGGGCAGTACTTC. Translating it yields CASSLDRGIGQYF.